These T cell receptor beta chains were read from a single sample in a study of blood T cell repertoires in COVID-19. Profiled with immunoSEQ multiplex PCR; TCRdb holds only in-frame clones, not every one. The table has about 74,000 clones, under 95% seen once. Sequenced: peripheral blood. These receptors came from a man in his fifties or sixties with acute or convalescent COVID-19. Both conserved end residues are part of each CDR3. Each record gives: V gene, D gene, J gene, clone size, CDR3 protein, CDR3 DNA. D genes are given only for firm matches. For some rows the clone size is stated as once, few or many, or as a class when expanded; others skip it.

TRBV4-2	TRBD2	TRBJ2-3	few	CASSQDWAERGLTDTQYF	TGTGCCAGCAGCCAAGATTGGGCTGAGCGGGGACTCACAGATACGCAGTATTTT
TRBV7-8	TRBD2	TRBJ2-1	NA	CASSLSGGGYNEQFF	TGTGCCAGCAGCTTAAGCGGGGGGGGATACAATGAGCAGTTCTTC
TRBV19	TRBD1	TRBJ1-1	NA	CAAHGTANTEAFF	TGTGCCGCGCACGGGACAGCGAACACTGAAGCTTTCTTT
TRBV6-1	NA	TRBJ2-3	NA	CASSEYQGGTDTQYF	TGTGCCAGCAGTGAATACCAGGGTGGCACAGATACGCAGTATTTT
TRBV18	NA	TRBJ1-2	NA	CASSPPPKQRYTF	TGTGCCAGCTCACCACCCCCCAAACAGCGCTACACCTTC
TRBV11-1	NA	TRBJ1-3	once	CASSQGTGNTIYF	TGTGCCAGCAGCCAGGGAACTGGAAACACCATATATTTT
TRBV9	NA	TRBJ1-2	NA	CASSVVEGYGYTF	TGTGCCAGCAGCGTAGTGGAGGGGTATGGCTACACCTTC
TRBV10-3	TRBD1	TRBJ1-1	NA	CAIRGQGGSTEAFF	TGTGCCATCAGGGGACAGGGAGGGTCCACTGAAGCTTTCTTT
TRBV7-9	NA	TRBJ2-5	NA	CASSSPRGQETQYF	TGTGCCAGCAGCTCTCCCCGGGGCCAAGAGACCCAGTACTTC
TRBV15	TRBD1	TRBJ2-7	few	CATSGWTGGHYEQYF	TGTGCCACCAGCGGATGGACAGGGGGCCACTACGAGCAGTACTTC
TRBV6-1	NA	TRBJ1-1	NA	CASSEGGGATEAFF	TGTGCCAGCAGTGAAGGTGGGGGGGCGACTGAAGCTTTCTTT
TRBV18	NA	TRBJ2-1	NA	CASSPQGNEQFF	TGTGCCAGCTCACCACAGGGGAATGAGCAGTTCTTC
TRBV7-2	TRBD1	TRBJ1-2	NA	CASSPGQGADYGYTF	TGTGCCAGCAGCCCCGGACAGGGGGCCGACTATGGCTACACCTTC
TRBV11-2	TRBD2	TRBJ2-7	NA	CASSRVAGETHEQYF	TGTGCCAGCAGCCGAGTAGCGGGAGAAACCCACGAGCAGTACTTC
TRBV4-3	TRBD2	TRBJ2-1	NA	CASSQEGGGEQFF	TGCGCCAGCAGCCAAGAGGGGGGGGGAGAGCAGTTCTTC
TRBV28	NA	TRBJ1-4	NA	CASSYREKLFF	TGTGCCAGCAGTTATAGAGAAAAACTGTTTTTT
TRBV5-1	NA	TRBJ2-3	few	CASSSSQLGPGPHDTQYF	TGCGCCAGCAGCTCTAGCCAACTAGGCCCAGGCCCACACGATACGCAGTATTTT
TRBV30	NA	TRBJ1-6	NA	CAWSVPGNNSPLHF	TGTGCCTGGAGTGTACCCGGGAATAATTCACCCCTCCACTTT
TRBV10-3	TRBD2	TRBJ2-2	NA	CAISVSGLANGELFF	TGTGCCATCAGTGTTAGTGGACTAGCGAACGGGGAGCTGTTTTTT
TRBV7-8	NA	TRBJ2-1	NA	CASSLAQGSYNEQFF	TGTGCCAGCAGCTTAGCGCAGGGTTCCTACAATGAGCAGTTCTTC
TRBV10-3	NA	TRBJ2-3	once	CAISEVQGGTQYF	TGTGCCATCAGTGAGGTACAGGGCGGTACGCAGTATTTT
TRBV5-1	TRBD1	TRBJ1-2	NA	CASSRGQDNYGYTF	TGCGCCAGCAGCAGGGGACAGGACAACTATGGCTACACCTTC
TRBV5-6	TRBD2	TRBJ2-3	once	CASSLAGLAGTDTQYF	TGTGCCAGCAGCTTGGCTGGACTAGCGGGGACAGATACGCAGTATTTT
TRBV7-6	NA	TRBJ2-1	once	CASSSSQEGFREQFF	TGTGCCAGCAGCTCTAGTCAGGAGGGTTTTCGGGAGCAGTTCTTC
TRBV5-1	TRBD2	TRBJ2-1	NA	CASSLLAGDYNEQFF	TGCGCCAGCAGCTTGCTAGCGGGGGACTACAATGAGCAGTTCTTC
TRBV4-1	TRBD1	TRBJ2-3	NA	CASSQLQGAVTDTQYF	TGCGCCAGCAGCCAACTCCAGGGGGCGGTCACAGATACGCAGTATTTT
TRBV6-1	NA	TRBJ1-5	NA	CASSEAQTDNQPQHF	TGTGCCAGCAGTGAAGCGCAGACAGACAATCAGCCCCAGCATTTT
TRBV6-5	NA	TRBJ1-2	NA	CASGQGVSYGYTF	TGTGCCAGCGGGCAGGGTGTATCCTATGGCTACACCTTC